These 18 T cell receptor beta chains share one sample of origin, sequenced in a study of T cell repertoires in cytomegalovirus infection. TCRdb passed the reads through MiXCR, listing each CDR3 protein once. This table has around 210,000 distinct CDR3 sequences, 6% to 8% appearing once. Sequencing was done on a sample of PBMCs. Receptors originate from a human donor in good health (CMV status not recorded). Some clones in this sample may be carry-over from other donors' samples.

This clonotype was observed at least ten times. The genes are TRBV7-2 and TRBJ2-7, with a weak D call TRBD2 (5 bases). CDR1 and CDR2 (germline): SGHTA, FQGNSA. This CDR3 spans 13 amino acids. The V gene lost 3 bases and the J gene lost 7 bases, with 13 bases spanning the gap. The CDR3 spells CASSFKASSEQYF. CDR3 DNA: TGTGCCAGCAGCTTTAAGGCTAGCTCAGAGCAGTACTTC.

This clonotype was detected ten times or more. This chain uses TRBV11-3 with TRBJ1-1; D is possibly TRBD1 (5 bases). In germline, CDR1 is SGHNT, CDR2 YENEEA. Deletions cut 3 bases from V and 1 base from J, with 9 bases between. The CDR3 runs to 14 residues. The CDR3 DNA sequence: TGTGCCAGCAGCTTTGGGGGGAGGAACACTGAAGCTTTCTTT. Translated: CASSFGGRNTEAFF.

This clonotype came up a few times. V is TRBV29-1 and J is TRBJ2-3; D may correspond to TRBD1 or TRBD2 (5 bases each). The CDR3 is made up of 14 amino acids. The V gene's germline CDR1 is SQVTM and CDR2 ANQGSEA. V gave up 7 bases and J gave up 3 bases, with 17 bases separating them. The CDR3 coding sequence is TGCAGCGCAGGACCTTCGGGACCTACAGATACGCAGTATTTT. Translation: CSAGPSGPTDTQYF.

This clonotype came up many times. This rearrangement joins TRBV18 to TRBJ2-1; TRBD2 agrees at 9 bases. CDR3 size: 16 residues. Germline V CDR1 and CDR2: KGHSH, LQKENI. The V segment lost 1 base and the J segment 5 bases; nucleotides outside the gene matches: 6. The CDR3 DNA sequence: TGTGCCAGCTCACCACGAAAACTAGCGGGTGACAATGAGCAGTTCTTC. Its translation: CASSPRKLAGDNEQFF.

This clonotype turned up a few times. J is TRBJ2-7 and V is TRBV6-2 or TRBV6-3; 12 bases line up with TRBD2. The ends lost 5 bases at V and 0 bases at J; junction bases unmatched: 8. CDR3 length: 17 amino acids. Germline V gene sequence: CDR1 MNHEY, CDR2 SVGEGT. CDR3 sequence: CASSPARTSGVSYEQYF. CDR3 DNA sequence: TGTGCCAGCAGTCCCGCGCGGACTAGCGGGGTCTCCTACGAGCAGTACTTC.

This clonotype was seen repeatedly, ten times or more. J is TRBJ1-1 and V is TRBV7-2; D unclear. The V gene lost 2 bases and the J gene lost 5 bases, with 18 bases spanning the gap. Germline CDR1 SGHTA, CDR2 FQGNSA. The CDR3 has 16 residues. CDR3: CASSLRALGRGTEAFF. The CDR3 nucleotides are TGTGCCAGCAGCTTACGGGCCCTAGGGCGAGGTACTGAAGCTTTCTTT.

On this clonotype itself: The CDR3 ends on some other residue instead of the conserved phenylalanine or tryptophan, so this is likely a read error. This chain links TRBV5-1 with TRBJ1-1; no definite D call. The germline V gene has CDR1 SGHRS and CDR2 YFSETQ. V was cut by 4 bases and J by 1 base, with 11 bases left in between. This CDR3 contains 14 residues. Written as DNA, the CDR3 is TGCGCCAGCAGCCCGCACAGACAGAACACTGAAGCTTTCTAT. Protein product: CASSPHRQNTEAFY.

The chain joins TRBV5-1 to TRBJ2-7; D may be TRBD1 (5 bases). Per germline, CDR1 SGHRS and CDR2 YFSETQ. The ends were cut back, 3 bases at V and 6 bases at J, with 7 bases in the middle. The CDR3 spans 11 residues. The CDR3 is CASSSGFEQYF. The CDR3 region has the DNA TGCGCCAGCAGCTCAGGGTTCGAGCAGTACTTC.

This clonotype has at least ten counts. The chain combines TRBV11-2 with TRBJ1-1; TRBD1 aligns across 8 bases. V lost 4 bases, J lost 1 base, and 5 bases stayed unmatched. Germline CDR1 reads SGHAT; CDR2 reads FQNNGV. CDR3 length: 15 residues. The CDR3 DNA sequence: TGTGCCAGCAGCTGGTCCGGGACAGGGAACACTGAAGCTTTCTTT. Amino acid sequence: CASSWSGTGNTEAFF.

This clonotype was observed many times. The CDR3 here is CSVEPTGRDEQYF. CDR3 bases: TGCAGCGTTGAACCGACAGGGCGGGACGAGCAGTACTTC. V is TRBV29-1 and J is TRBJ2-7; 7 nucleotides match TRBD1. The V and J ends lost 2 bases and 5 bases, in that order; junction bases with no gene match: 6. This CDR3 has 13 amino acids. CDR1 is SQVTM, CDR2 ANQGSEA, per germline.

This clonotype qualifies as medium-sized (0.01 to 0.1%). This sequence joins TRBV7-2 and TRBJ1-1; D might be TRBD1 (5 bases). The CDR3 has 13 residues. V was shortened by 7 bases and J by 8 bases, with 17 bases between the two germline ends. Germline V gene data show CDR1 as SGHTA and CDR2 as FQGNSA. CDR3 in amino acids: CASNRGTQQEAFF. CDR3 DNA: TGTGCCAGCAACCGCGGGACGCAACAAGAAGCTTTCTTT.

This clonotype came up a few times. J is TRBJ2-1 and V is TRBV11-2, with 7 bases identical to TRBD1. The CDR3 has 16 amino acids. Germline V CDR1 and CDR2: SGHAT, FQNNGV. V lost 7 bases to trimming and J lost 4 bases; unmatched junction nucleotides: 13. CDR3 coding DNA: TGTGCCAGCACCAAACTTAGGGGACAGCAGTACAATGAGCAGTTCTTC. Translating it yields CASTKLRGQQYNEQFF.

The chain recombines TRBV3-1 with TRBJ1-5, with D perhaps matching TRBD1 (5 bases). This CDR3 has 14 residues. CDR1 is LGHDT and CDR2 is YNNKEL in the germline V gene (reference sequence). Trimming took off 1 base at V and 4 bases at J, with 8 bases between the two ends. The CDR3 nucleotides read TGTGCCAGCAGCCAAGGACCAGGGAATCAGCCCCAGCATTTT. This codes for CASSQGPGNQPQHF.

V and J are TRBV5-1 and TRBJ2-7; D is possibly TRBD1 (6 bases). Germline V lookup: CDR1 SGHRS, CDR2 YFSETQ. This CDR3 is built from 14 residues. V was shortened by 0 bases and J by 1 base, with 8 bases between the two germline ends. This CDR3 reads CASSLDRVSYEQYF. The CDR3 bases are TGCGCCAGCAGCTTGGACAGGGTTTCCTACGAGCAGTACTTC.

This clonotype occurred many times. The chain employs TRBV6-4 and TRBJ1-4; D possibly corresponds to TRBD1 (6 bases). The CDR3 contains 15 residues. In germline, CDR1 is MRHNA, CDR2 SNTAGT. V was shortened by 8 bases and J by 3 bases, with 16 bases between the two germline ends. CDR3 in DNA: TGTGCCAGCGCAGGGGCGGAGGGTGCTAATGAAAAACTGTTTTTT. Protein product: CASAGAEGANEKLFF.

This clonotype was observed at least ten times. The gene calls are TRBV6-2 or TRBV6-3 and TRBJ2-6; 8 bases are a match to TRBD1. The trim removed 2 bases at V and 1 base at J, leaving 7 bases unmatched. Germline V gene sequence: CDR1 MNHEY, CDR2 SVGEGT. The CDR3 has 18 residues. The DNA for the CDR3 is TGTGCCAGCAGTTACCACCCAGGGGGCATTTCTGGGGCCAACGTCCTGACTTTC. This encodes CASSYHPGGISGANVLTF.

V and J are TRBV12-3 or TRBV12-4 and TRBJ2-2, with no clear D. Trimming shortened V by 10 bases and J by 4 bases, and 13 bases separated the two germline ends. The CDR3 extends over 13 amino acids. This chain's CDR3 is CAIYRYRTGELFF. CDR3 sequence (DNA): TGTGCCATCTACAGATATCGCACCGGGGAGCTGTTTTTT.

Ten or more counts support this clonotype. The rearrangement links TRBV7-2 to TRBJ2-3, with D tentatively TRBD2 (6 bases). Germline V gene data show CDR1 as SGHTA and CDR2 as FQGNSA. V was pared by 2 bases and J by 6 bases, with 12 bases between. This CDR3 comprises 14 residues. The chain's CDR3 is CASSLRAGTDTQYF. For the CDR3, the DNA is TGTGCCAGCAGCTTAAGGGCGGGGACCGATACGCAGTATTTT.